A single count supports the clone carrying this TCR beta chain. Its cognate antigen is unknown. The data are from a study of shared clonotypes between healthy human individuals. Whole-study context: Per donor, CD8 memory used one plate, CD8 naive used two, CD4 memory used three and CD4 naive used three. Study-level findings and limits: It was expected that sequencing depth would affect clonotype sharing among donors.

Original methodology: As immunoSEQ supplied junction-only sequences (without quality scores), filtering differed. Measured with immunoSEQ multiplex PCR; TCRdb has only the in-frame clones, and not every one. V, J and clone size derive from that table, while D and trimming were established from the DNA sequence. This table holds some 2 million clones, over 85% found once. CD45RO-negative CD8 cells positively selected for CCR7 made up the naive population, which excluded terminally differentiated effector memory CD45RA+ cells. Donors were healthy HIV-negative adults without recently reported acute infections or vaccinations. This CDR3 contains 16 residues. V shed 3 bases and J shed 2 bases, with 15 bases lying between them. From germline, CDR1 is LNHDA and CDR2 SQIVND (reference sequence).

This sequence joins TRBV19 and TRBJ2-3; tentative D call: TRBD2 (6 bases). The clonotype was recovered from a man between 18 and 35 years old in good health. The sample taken for sequencing was naive CD8+ T cells sorted from blood. The CDR3 region is CASSIPGGFFTDTQYF. Here the CDR3 DNA reads TGTGCCAGTAGTATCCCCGGAGGGTTTTTCACAGATACGCAGTATTTT. The full variable domain, with the rest looked up from reference TRBV19 and TRBJ2-3, is DGGITQSPKYLFRKEGQNVTLSCEQNLNHDAMYWYRQDPGQGLRLIYYSQIVNDFQKGDIAEGYSVSREKKESFPLTVTSAQKNPTAFYLCASSIPGGFFTDTQYFGPGTRLTVL.